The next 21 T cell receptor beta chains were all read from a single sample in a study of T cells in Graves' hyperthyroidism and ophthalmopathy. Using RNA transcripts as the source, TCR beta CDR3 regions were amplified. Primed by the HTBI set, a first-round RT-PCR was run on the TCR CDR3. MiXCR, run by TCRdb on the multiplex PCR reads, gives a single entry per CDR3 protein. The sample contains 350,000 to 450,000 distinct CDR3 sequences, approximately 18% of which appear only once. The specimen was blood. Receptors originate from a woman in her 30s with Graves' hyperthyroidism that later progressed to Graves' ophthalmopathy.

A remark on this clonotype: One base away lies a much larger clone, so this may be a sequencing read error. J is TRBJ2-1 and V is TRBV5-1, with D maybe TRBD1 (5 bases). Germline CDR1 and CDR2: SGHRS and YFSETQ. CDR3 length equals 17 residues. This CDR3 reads CASSYYPDTSSYNERFF. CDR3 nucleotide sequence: TGCGCCAGCAGCTACTATCCGGACACGAGCTCCTACAATGAGCGGTTCTTC.

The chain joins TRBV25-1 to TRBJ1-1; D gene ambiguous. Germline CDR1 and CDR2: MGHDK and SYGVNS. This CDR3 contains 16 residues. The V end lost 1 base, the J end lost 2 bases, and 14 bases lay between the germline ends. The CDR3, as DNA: TGTGCCAGCAGTGAATCCCTTTCGGACGATAACACTGAAGCTTTCTTT. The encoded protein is CASSESLSDDNTEAFF.

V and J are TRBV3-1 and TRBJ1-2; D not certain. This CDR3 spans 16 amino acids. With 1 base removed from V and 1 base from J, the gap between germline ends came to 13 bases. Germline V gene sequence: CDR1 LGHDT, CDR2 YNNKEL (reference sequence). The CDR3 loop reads CASSQVPGSFNYGYTF. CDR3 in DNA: TGTGCCAGCAGCCAAGTGCCGGGGTCTTTTAACTATGGCTACACCTTC.

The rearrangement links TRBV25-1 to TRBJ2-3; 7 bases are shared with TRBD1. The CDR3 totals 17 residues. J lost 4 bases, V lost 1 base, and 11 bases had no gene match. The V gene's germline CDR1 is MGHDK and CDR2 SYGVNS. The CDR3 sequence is CASSESETGSFADTQYF. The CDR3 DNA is TGTGCCAGCAGTGAATCCGAGACAGGGAGTTTTGCAGATACGCAGTATTTT.

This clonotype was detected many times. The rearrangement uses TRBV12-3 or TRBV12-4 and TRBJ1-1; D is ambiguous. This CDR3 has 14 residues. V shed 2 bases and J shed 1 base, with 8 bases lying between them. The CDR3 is CASSLPLGNTEAFF. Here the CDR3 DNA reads TGTGCCAGCAGTTTACCCCTTGGGAACACTGAAGCTTTCTTT.

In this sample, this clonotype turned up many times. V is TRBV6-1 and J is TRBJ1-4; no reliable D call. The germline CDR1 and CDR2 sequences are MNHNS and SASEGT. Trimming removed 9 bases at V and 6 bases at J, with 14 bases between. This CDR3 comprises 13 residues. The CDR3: CARKEFLHEKLFF. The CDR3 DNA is TGTGCCAGAAAGGAATTCCTGCATGAAAAACTGTTTTTT.

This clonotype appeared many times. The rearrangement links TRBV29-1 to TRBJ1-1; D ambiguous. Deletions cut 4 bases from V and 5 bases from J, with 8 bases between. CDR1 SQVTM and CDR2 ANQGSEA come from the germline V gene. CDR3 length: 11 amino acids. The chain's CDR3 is CSVGPGTEAFF. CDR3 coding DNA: TGCAGCGTTGGCCCGGGGACTGAAGCTTTCTTT.

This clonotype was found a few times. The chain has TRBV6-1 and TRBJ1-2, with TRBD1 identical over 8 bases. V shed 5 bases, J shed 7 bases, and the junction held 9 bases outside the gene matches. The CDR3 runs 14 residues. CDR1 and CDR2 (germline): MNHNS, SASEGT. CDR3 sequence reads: CASSMTGVILGYTF. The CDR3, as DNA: TGTGCCAGCAGTATGACAGGGGTGATTCTTGGCTACACCTTC.

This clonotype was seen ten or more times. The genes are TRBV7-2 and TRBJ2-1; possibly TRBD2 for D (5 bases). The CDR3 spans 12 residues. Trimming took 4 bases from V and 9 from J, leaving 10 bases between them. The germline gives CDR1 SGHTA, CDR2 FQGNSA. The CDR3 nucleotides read TGTGCCAGCAGCTCCCTGACTATTGAGCAGTTCTTC. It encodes CASSSLTIEQFF.

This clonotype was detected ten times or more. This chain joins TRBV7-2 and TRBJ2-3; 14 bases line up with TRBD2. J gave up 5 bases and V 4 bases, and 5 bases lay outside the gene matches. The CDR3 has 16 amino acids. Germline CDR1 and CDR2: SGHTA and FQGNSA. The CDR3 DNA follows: TGTGCCAGCAGCTCCAGACTAGCGGGGGGGGTAGATACGCAGTATTTT. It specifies CASSSRLAGGVDTQYF.

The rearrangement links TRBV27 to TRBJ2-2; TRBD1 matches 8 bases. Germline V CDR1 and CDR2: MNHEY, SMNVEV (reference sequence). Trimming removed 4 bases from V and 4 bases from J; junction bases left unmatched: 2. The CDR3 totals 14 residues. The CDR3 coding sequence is TGTGCCAGCAGTTCAGGGGGCGGCACCGGGGAGCTGTTTTTT. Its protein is CASSSGGGTGELFF.

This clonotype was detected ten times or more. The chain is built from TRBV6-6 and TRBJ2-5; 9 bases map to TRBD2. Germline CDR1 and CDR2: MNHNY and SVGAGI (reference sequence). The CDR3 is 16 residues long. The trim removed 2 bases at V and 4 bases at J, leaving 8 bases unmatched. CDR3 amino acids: CASSYPASGGRETQYF. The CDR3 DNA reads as TGTGCCAGCAGTTACCCTGCAAGCGGGGGGCGAGAGACCCAGTACTTC.

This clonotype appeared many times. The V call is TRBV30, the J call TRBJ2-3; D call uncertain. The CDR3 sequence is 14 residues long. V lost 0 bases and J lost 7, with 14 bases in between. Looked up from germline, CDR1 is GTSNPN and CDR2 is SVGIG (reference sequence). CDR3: CAWSVLTTEYTQYF. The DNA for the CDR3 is TGTGCCTGGAGTGTCCTTACGACGGAATATACGCAGTATTTT.

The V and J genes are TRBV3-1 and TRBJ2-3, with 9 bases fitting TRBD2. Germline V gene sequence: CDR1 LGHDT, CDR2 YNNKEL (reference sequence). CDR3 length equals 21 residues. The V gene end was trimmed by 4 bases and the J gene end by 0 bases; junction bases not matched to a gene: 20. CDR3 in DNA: TGTGCCAGCAGCCGCACACGACTTAGCGGGGGATTTAATCCTAGCACAGATACGCAGTATTTT. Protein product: CASSRTRLSGGFNPSTDTQYF.

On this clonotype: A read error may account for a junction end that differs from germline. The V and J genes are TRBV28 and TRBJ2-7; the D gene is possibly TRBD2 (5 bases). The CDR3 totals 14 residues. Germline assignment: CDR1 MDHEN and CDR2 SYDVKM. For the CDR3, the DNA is TGTACCAGCAGTCCACGGACCGCGGGCTACGAGCAGTACTTC. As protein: CTSSPRTAGYEQYF.

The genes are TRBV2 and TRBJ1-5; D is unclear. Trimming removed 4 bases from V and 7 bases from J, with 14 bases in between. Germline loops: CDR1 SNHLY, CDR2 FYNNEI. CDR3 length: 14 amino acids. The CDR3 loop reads CASSANWGVQPQHF. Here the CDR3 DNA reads TGTGCCAGCAGTGCCAACTGGGGTGTCCAGCCCCAGCATTTT. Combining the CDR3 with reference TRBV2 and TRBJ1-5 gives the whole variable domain EPEVTQTPSHQVTQMGQEVILRCVPISNHLYFYWYRQILGQKVEFLVSFYNNEISEKSEIFDDQFSVERPDGSNFTLKIRSTKLEDSAMYFCASSANWGVQPQHFGDGTRLSIL.

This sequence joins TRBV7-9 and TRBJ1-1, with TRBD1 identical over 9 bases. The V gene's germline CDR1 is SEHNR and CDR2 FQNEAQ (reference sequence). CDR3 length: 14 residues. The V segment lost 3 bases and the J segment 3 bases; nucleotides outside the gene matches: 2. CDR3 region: CASSFGTGYTEAFF. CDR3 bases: TGTGCCAGCAGCTTCGGGACAGGGTACACTGAAGCTTTCTTT.

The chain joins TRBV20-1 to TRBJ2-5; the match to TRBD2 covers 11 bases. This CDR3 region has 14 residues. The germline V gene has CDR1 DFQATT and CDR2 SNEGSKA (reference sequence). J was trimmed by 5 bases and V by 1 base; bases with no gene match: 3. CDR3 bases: TGCAGTGCTAGAGCTCGACTAGCGGGGGAGACCCAGTACTTC. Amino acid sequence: CSARARLAGETQYF.

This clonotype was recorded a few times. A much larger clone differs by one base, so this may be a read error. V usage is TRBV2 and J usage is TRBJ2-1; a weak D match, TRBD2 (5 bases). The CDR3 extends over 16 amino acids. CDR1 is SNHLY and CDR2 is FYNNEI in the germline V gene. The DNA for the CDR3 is TGTGCCAGCAGTGACTTCGAGGGAGCCACCTATAATGAGCAGTTCTTC. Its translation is CASSDFEGATYNEQFF.

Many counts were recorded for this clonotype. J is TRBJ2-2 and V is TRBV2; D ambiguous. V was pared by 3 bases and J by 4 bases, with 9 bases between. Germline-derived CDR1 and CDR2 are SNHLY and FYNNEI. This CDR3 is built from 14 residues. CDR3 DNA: TGTGCCAGCAGTGAGTTACTACCCACCGGGGAGCTGTTTTTT. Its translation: CASSELLPTGELFF.

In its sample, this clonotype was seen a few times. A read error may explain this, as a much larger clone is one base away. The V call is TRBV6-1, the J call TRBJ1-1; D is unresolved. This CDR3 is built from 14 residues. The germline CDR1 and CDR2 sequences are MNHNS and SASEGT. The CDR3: CVSSEEVIGREAFF. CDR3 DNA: TGTGTCAGCAGTGAAGAGGTAATCGGACGTGAAGCTTTCTTT.